The 32 T cell receptor beta chains presented below share a single source sample, sequenced in a study of control samples from healthy donors and cancer patients. Using immunoSEQ multiplex PCR, the repertoire was profiled, and TCRdb retains in-frame clones only, with some absent. The data show over 150,000 clones, approximately 94% seen once. Sequencing used blood. The receptors shown here come from a man in his thirties or forties in good health.

The chain uses TRBV7-8 and TRBJ2-3, with TRBD1 identical over 10 bases. Germline V gene sequence: CDR1 SGHVS, CDR2 FQNEAQ. This CDR3 comprises 14 residues. J was trimmed by 3 bases and V by 7 bases; bases with no gene match: 4. The CDR3 region has the DNA TGTGCCAGCAACCCGGGACAGGGGACAGATACGCAGTATTTT. Translating it yields CASNPGQGTDTQYF. The whole variable domain, remainder taken from reference TRBV7-8 and TRBJ2-3, is GAGVSQSPRYKVAKRGQDVALRCDPISGHVSLFWYQQALGQGPEFLTYFQNEAQLDKSGLPSDRFFAERPEGSVSTLKIQRTQQEDSAVYLCASNPGQGTDTQYFGPGTRLTVL.

The rearrangement joins TRBV18 to TRBJ1-4; possibly TRBD1 for D (5 bases). V gave up 5 bases and J gave up 8 bases, with 12 bases separating them. From germline, CDR1 is KGHSH and CDR2 LQKENI. The length of the CDR3 is 13 residues. The CDR3, as DNA: TGTGCCAGCTCAGAGGGGTATCGAGAAAAACTGTTTTTT. It yields the protein CASSEGYREKLFF.

The chain recombines TRBV6-1 with TRBJ1-6; D gene unclear. CDR3 length equals 14 residues. Germline CDR1 is MNHNS and CDR2 is SASEGT. Trimming shortened V by 0 bases and J by 7 bases, and 7 bases separated the two germline ends. The CDR3 sequence: CASSEASGNSPLHF. DNA for the CDR3: TGTGCCAGCAGTGAAGCTTCCGGGAATTCACCCCTCCACTTT.

This clone was seen a handful of times. The genes are TRBV4-2 and TRBJ1-4, with TRBD1 identical over 10 bases. The CDR3 sequence is 17 residues long. With V trimmed by 0 bases and J by 5 bases, 6 bases remained unmatched. Germline assignment: CDR1 LGHNA and CDR2 YNFKEQ. CDR3 bases: TGTGCCAGCAGCCAAGATTGGGACAGGGGCCCCAATGAAAAACTGTTTTTT. The encoded protein is CASSQDWDRGPNEKLFF.

The J gene is TRBJ2-5, the V gene TRBV27; D unresolved. Germline V gene sequence: CDR1 MNHEY, CDR2 SMNVEV (reference sequence). The germline V and J ends were trimmed by 3 bases and 1 base, with 6 bases remaining between them. The CDR3 runs to 13 residues. The CDR3 bases are TGTGCCAGCAGTTTGGCGTTCCAAGAGACCCAGTACTTC. It encodes CASSLAFQETQYF.

J is TRBJ2-7 and V is TRBV4-2; TRBD2 matches 9 bases. The germline V gene encodes CDR1 LGHNA and CDR2 YNFKEQ. Trimming took 2 bases from V and 4 from J; bases not matched to a gene: 9. The length of the CDR3 is 16 residues. In nucleotides, the CDR3 is TGTGCCAGCAGCCAATTAGCGGGAGCGCCGGGATACGAGCAGTACTTC. Amino acid sequence: CASSQLAGAPGYEQYF.

The V gene is TRBV5-4, the J gene TRBJ2-5; unclear D gene. Germline values: CDR1 SGHNT, CDR2 YYREEE (reference sequence). This CDR3 has 14 residues. Trimming stripped 4 bases from V and 4 bases from J, with 14 bases between. The CDR3 coding sequence is TGTGCCAGCAGCCTGGATCCAGAGAGAGAGACCCAGTACTTC. Protein: CASSLDPERETQYF.

The rearrangement uses TRBV6-2 or TRBV6-3 and TRBJ1-6; D is unclear. The CDR3 consists of 15 residues. Looked up from germline, CDR1 is MNHEY and CDR2 is SVGEGT. Trimming left V 2 bases short and J 2 bases short, with 7 bases between. In nucleotides, the CDR3 is TGTGCCAGCAGTTACGGGCAAGCCTATAATTCACCCCTCCACTTT. It encodes CASSYGQAYNSPLHF.

The gene calls are TRBV2 and TRBJ1-4; unclear D gene. V lost 1 base and J 0 bases, leaving 6 bases between the germline ends. The CDR3 contains 15 residues. Germline V gene data show CDR1 as SNHLY and CDR2 as FYNNEI. The CDR3 spells CASSEVQATNEKLFF. The CDR3 DNA reads TGTGCCAGCAGTGAAGTGCAGGCAACTAATGAAAAACTGTTTTTT. Combining the CDR3 with reference TRBV2 and TRBJ1-4 gives the whole variable domain EPEVTQTPSHQVTQMGQEVILRCVPISNHLYFYWYRQILGQKVEFLVSFYNNEISEKSEIFDDQFSVERPDGSNFTLKIRSTKLEDSAMYFCASSEVQATNEKLFFGSGTQLSVL.

This chain links TRBV25-1 with TRBJ1-4, with D tentatively TRBD1 (5 bases). The CDR3 consists of 13 residues. V was shortened by 4 bases and J by 10 bases, with 13 bases between the two germline ends. Germline lookup yields CDR1 MGHDK and CDR2 SYGVNS. The CDR3 DNA sequence: TGTGCCAGCAGTGCCCCTGACAGTCGAAAACTGTTTTTT. It is translated as CASSAPDSRKLFF. The variable domain in full, completed from reference TRBV25-1 and TRBJ1-4, reads EADIYQTPRYLVIGTGKKITLECSQTMGHDKMYWYQQDPGMELHLIHYSYGVNSTEKGDLSSESTVSRIRTEHFPLTLESARPSHTSQYLCASSAPDSRKLFFGSGTQLSVL.

The rearrangement links TRBV11-2 to TRBJ1-2, with D unclear. V lost 5 bases, J lost 4 bases, and 11 bases lay in between. Germline V lookup: CDR1 SGHAT, CDR2 FQNNGV. The CDR3 consists of 13 residues. The CDR3 protein is CASSPSSSYGYTF. CDR3 sequence (DNA): TGTGCCAGCAGCCCTAGTTCATCCTATGGCTACACCTTC.

V and J are TRBV7-2 and TRBJ2-7; 9 bases are shared with TRBD1. CDR1 is SGHTA and CDR2 is FQGNSA in the germline V gene. V lost 5 bases and J lost 9; bases outside the gene matches: 20. The CDR3 contains 17 residues. CDR3 in DNA: TGTGCCAGCAGCAACCCTCGAACAGGGGGCGTTTCCGGCCGGCAGTACTTC. This encodes CASSNPRTGGVSGRQYF.

The CDR3 region is CASTFGSSHTEAFF. CDR3 nucleotides: TGTGCCAGTACATTCGGGTCCTCCCATACTGAAGCTTTCTTT. The genes are TRBV19 and TRBJ1-1; D is unresolved. Trimming took 7 bases from V and 5 from J, leaving 17 bases between them. Germline CDR1 LNHDA, CDR2 SQIVND (reference sequence). The CDR3 has 14 amino acids.

This clone was counted once. In DNA form, the CDR3 reads TGTGCCAGTAGTATTAAGCCCCGGGGGAACTATGGCTACACCTTC. As protein: CASSIKPRGNYGYTF. The chain joins TRBV19 to TRBJ1-2; D is perhaps TRBD1 (5 bases). Germline lookup yields CDR1 LNHDA and CDR2 SQIVND (reference sequence). V lost 3 bases and J 2 bases, leaving 13 bases between the germline ends. The CDR3 extends over 15 amino acids.

The chain is built from TRBV19 and TRBJ2-2, with 7 bases that match TRBD2. CDR3 length equals 16 residues. Germline trimming cut 8 bases from V and 5 bases from J; bases unmatched to any gene: 14. CDR1 LNHDA and CDR2 SQIVND come from the germline V gene (reference sequence). CDR3 bases: TGTGCCAGTTCCCAAGCGGGGCCAGGAGGGACCGGGGAGCTGTTTTTT. As protein: CASSQAGPGGTGELFF. Looking up the rest from reference TRBV19 and TRBJ2-2 gives the full variable domain: DGGITQSPKYLFRKEGQNVTLSCEQNLNHDAMYWYRQDPGQGLRLIYYSQIVNDFQKGDIAEGYSVSREKKESFPLTVTSAQKNPTAFYLCASSQAGPGGTGELFFGEGSRLTVL.

This chain links TRBV11-2 with TRBJ2-5; TRBD1 is a possible D gene (6 bases). Trimming took 4 bases from V and 3 from J, leaving 15 bases between them. The CDR3 has 15 amino acids. Germline assignment: CDR1 SGHAT and CDR2 FQNNGV. The CDR3 protein is CASSSDGRGKETQYF. The CDR3 nucleotides are TGTGCCAGCAGCTCCGACGGCAGGGGCAAAGAGACCCAGTACTTC.

The V and J genes are TRBV7-2 and TRBJ2-1; TRBD2 matches 12 bases. Germline loops: CDR1 SGHTA, CDR2 FQGNSA. This CDR3 has 16 amino acids. Trimming took 3 bases from V and 7 from J; bases not matched to a gene: 7. The CDR3 DNA reads as TGTGCCAGCAGCTTGTGGACTAGCGGGATTAGGAATGAGCAGTTCTTC. Protein product: CASSLWTSGIRNEQFF.

The rearrangement links TRBV10-2 to TRBJ2-7; TRBD2 matches 12 bases. The CDR3 is 18 amino acids. Trimming cost V 6 bases and J 2 bases; bases outside gene matches: 14. Per the germline V gene, CDR1 is WSHSY and CDR2 is SAAADI. CDR3 bases: TGCGCCAGCAGCACAGTACTAGCGGGGGGCCGAAGAACCTACGAGCAGTACTTC. This sequence encodes CASSTVLAGGRRTYEQYF.

The chain combines TRBV4-1 with TRBJ1-6; 7 nucleotides agree with TRBD1. The CDR3 has 15 amino acids. Losses at the gene ends were 5 bases for V and 5 bases for J; bases not matched to a gene: 6. Germline V gene lookup returns CDR1 MGHRA and CDR2 YSYEKL. CDR3 DNA sequence: TGCGCCAGCAGCAGCAGACAGGGTGATAATTCACCCCTCCACTTT. Encoded protein: CASSSRQGDNSPLHF.

The chain couples TRBV6-7 to TRBJ2-3, with 11 bases identical to TRBD2. TRBV6-7 belongs to the ORF category, with a function that is uncertain. The V segment lost 8 bases and the J segment 3 bases; nucleotides outside the gene matches: 4. This CDR3 spans 14 amino acids. As DNA, the CDR3 is TGTGCCAGCGGCCTAGCGGGGGGTACAGATACGCAGTATTTT. This codes for CASGLAGGTDTQYF.

This clone was seen just once. The chain employs TRBV24-1 and TRBJ2-2, with TRBD2 matching over 10 bases. The V and J ends lost 3 bases and 5 bases, in that order; junction bases with no gene match: 8. The CDR3 runs 17 residues. Germline CDR1 is KGHDR and CDR2 is SFDVKD. The CDR3 here is CATSDGLASGRTGELFF. The CDR3 DNA sequence: TGTGCCACCAGTGATGGCCTGGCTAGCGGGAGAACCGGGGAGCTGTTTTTT.

The V and J genes are TRBV14 and TRBJ2-1; possible D gene TRBD2, 5 bases. The CDR3 totals 13 residues. The ends were cut back, 5 bases at V and 6 bases at J, with 11 bases in the middle. Germline CDR1 reads SGHDN; CDR2 reads FVKESK. The CDR3 DNA follows: TGTGCCAGCAGCTTACAGAGGGCCAATGAGCAGTTCTTC. Translation gives CASSLQRANEQFF.

V usage is TRBV19 and J usage is TRBJ1-1; D not certain. Trimming pared 5 bases from V and 1 base from J, leaving 11 bases between. Germline CDR1 reads LNHDA; CDR2 reads SQIVND (reference sequence). CDR3 length: 14 residues. The CDR3: CASSPTAGNTEAFF. For the CDR3, the DNA is TGTGCCAGTAGTCCTACGGCCGGGAACACTGAAGCTTTCTTT.

The CDR3 loop is CASTAGVVREQFF. As DNA, the CDR3 is TGTGCCAGCACAGCGGGAGTAGTGCGTGAGCAGTTCTTC. V and J are TRBV7-8 and TRBJ2-1; 8 nucleotides line up with TRBD2. Germline V gene lookup returns CDR1 SGHVS and CDR2 FQNEAQ. The CDR3 covers 13 residues. V lost 7 bases, J lost 9 bases, and 8 bases stayed unmatched.

The chain joins TRBV19 to TRBJ2-6, with a possible D match to TRBD2 (7 bases). The CDR3 spans 16 residues. CDR1 is LNHDA and CDR2 is SQIVND in the germline V gene (reference sequence). Trimming removed 3 bases at V and 0 bases at J, with 9 bases between. The CDR3 coding sequence is TGTGCCAGTAGTATTAGGGGGGGCTCTGGGGCCAACGTCCTGACTTTC. It is translated as CASSIRGGSGANVLTF.

The chain has TRBV7-2 and TRBJ1-4; D is unresolved. V was clipped by 1 base and J by 8 bases, with 8 bases between them. The CDR3 loop spans 13 amino acids. CDR1 and CDR2 (germline): SGHTA, FQGNSA. DNA of the CDR3: TGTGCCAGCAGCTTAGGCCGGAAGGAAAAACTGTTTTTT. Translation gives CASSLGRKEKLFF.

The chain couples TRBV6-6 to TRBJ1-3; D gene uncertain. From germline, CDR1 is MNHNY and CDR2 SVGAGI (reference sequence). The CDR3 has 13 amino acids. V lost 2 bases, J lost 0 bases, and 2 bases lay in between. CDR3 nucleotides: TGTGCCAGCAGTTACGCCTCTGGAAACACCATATATTTT. Its translation: CASSYASGNTIYF.

The chain joins TRBV2 to TRBJ1-5; 9 bases agree with TRBD1. V lost 3 bases, J lost 3 bases, and 6 bases stayed unmatched. Germline-derived CDR1 and CDR2 are SNHLY and FYNNEI. This CDR3 is built from 16 residues. CDR3 sequence (DNA): TGTGCCAGCAGTGATACAGGGGGCCCCTCCAATCAGCCCCAGCATTTT. Amino acids: CASSDTGGPSNQPQHF. Together with reference TRBV2 and TRBJ1-5, the CDR3 gives the full variable domain: EPEVTQTPSHQVTQMGQEVILRCVPISNHLYFYWYRQILGQKVEFLVSFYNNEISEKSEIFDDQFSVERPDGSNFTLKIRSTKLEDSAMYFCASSDTGGPSNQPQHFGDGTRLSIL.

In this sample, this clone turned up once. The chain links TRBV4-1 to TRBJ2-7; tentatively, D is TRBD1 (5 bases). The V gene's germline CDR1 is MGHRA and CDR2 YSYEKL. Trimming shortened V by 0 bases and J by 0 bases, and 15 bases separated the two germline ends. This CDR3 comprises 17 residues. The CDR3 DNA reads as TGCGCCAGCAGCCAAGACCCTGGACAACCACTCTCCTACGAGCAGTACTTC. Translating it yields CASSQDPGQPLSYEQYF.

This clone appeared once. V usage is TRBV18 and J usage is TRBJ2-1; possible D gene TRBD1, 8 bases. Germline values: CDR1 KGHSH, CDR2 LQKENI. This CDR3 comprises 13 residues. Trimming removed 3 bases at V and 9 bases at J, with 12 bases between. CDR3 sequence: CASSPDREGEQFF. The CDR3 DNA sequence: TGTGCCAGCTCACCGGACAGGGAGGGTGAGCAGTTCTTC.

The V call is TRBV6-1, the J call TRBJ1-2; D uncertain. CDR3 length equals 16 residues. The V end lost 4 bases, the J end lost 4 bases, and 19 bases lay between the germline ends. The germline V gene encodes CDR1 MNHNS and CDR2 SASEGT. This CDR3 is CASSGVQLASGYGYTF. For the CDR3, the DNA is TGTGCCAGCAGTGGGGTACAGTTGGCGAGTGGCTATGGCTACACCTTC.

The gene calls are TRBV4-3 and TRBJ2-7, with D uncertain. Germline assignment: CDR1 LGHNA and CDR2 YSLEER. V lost 0 bases to trimming and J lost 3 bases, with 15 bases between them. This CDR3 is 16 amino acids long. This CDR3 is CASSQDLNSRHYEQYF. The CDR3 DNA follows: TGCGCCAGCAGCCAAGATTTGAATAGCCGTCACTACGAGCAGTACTTC.